This entry lists 18 T cell receptor beta chains sequenced from one sample in a study of blood T cell repertoires in COVID-19. Data came from immunoSEQ multiplex PCR; TCRdb stores just in-frame clones and leaves some out. The repertoire holds about 130,000 clones, approximately 87% seen once, with approximately 4% in the top ten. The sample was peripheral blood. Source of these receptors: a woman aged 60-70 years with acute or convalescent COVID-19.

The J gene is TRBJ2-5, the V gene TRBV3-1 (or the pseudogene TRBV3-2); 9 nucleotides line up with TRBD2. V trimming: 5 bases; J trimming: 4 bases; junction bases outside the gene matches: 5. The germline V gene has CDR1 LGHDT and CDR2 YNNKEL (reference sequence). The CDR3 contains 14 residues. In nucleotides, the CDR3 is TGTGCCAGCAGCTCACTAGCGGGCGGAGAGACCCAGTACTTC. It encodes CASSSLAGGETQYF.

The chain uses TRBV9 and TRBJ2-4; 13 nucleotides align to TRBD2. Germline values: CDR1 SGDLS, CDR2 YYNGEE. V lost 4 bases and J lost 3; bases outside the gene matches: 19. There are 21 residues in the CDR3. As DNA, the CDR3 is TGTGCCAGCAGCTCGGCATGGGGAACTAGCGGGAGGGCCGGGGGCAAAAACATTCAGTACTTC. Its protein product is CASSSAWGTSGRAGGKNIQYF.

This CDR3 is CASKLLAGVGDTQYF. The CDR3 DNA reads TGTGCCAGCAAATTACTAGCGGGAGTTGGAGATACGCAGTATTTT. The chain carries TRBV2 and TRBJ2-3, with 11 bases that match TRBD2. Germline CDR1 and CDR2: SNHLY and FYNNEI. V gave up 7 bases and J gave up 5 bases; unmatched junction bases: 8. The CDR3 runs 15 residues.

A word on this clone: Other DNA sequences within the sample encode an identical CDR3. The chain couples TRBV6-5 to TRBJ1-2; D is undetermined. CDR1 is MNHEY and CDR2 is SVGAGI in the germline V gene. The V end was cut by 0 bases, the J end by 2 bases, with 7 bases between. CDR3 length: 14 residues. This CDR3 is CASSYSTGNYGYTF. The CDR3 DNA sequence: TGTGCCAGCAGTTACTCGACGGGGAACTATGGCTACACCTTC.

This chain links TRBV14 with TRBJ1-2; tentative D call: TRBD1 (6 bases). CDR1 and CDR2 from the germline V gene are SGHDN and FVKESK. This CDR3 comprises 16 residues. Trimming removed 0 bases at V and 4 bases at J, with 15 bases between. The CDR3 bases are TGTGCCAGCAGCCAAGATCTTGGGGGCATCGGCTATGGCTACACCTTC. Its translation is CASSQDLGGIGYGYTF. The whole variable domain, filled in from reference TRBV14 and TRBJ1-2, reads EAGVTQFPSHSVIEKGQTVTLRCDPISGHDNLYWYRRVMGKEIKFLLHFVKESKQDESGMPNNRFLAERTGGTYSTLKVQPAELEDSGVYFCASSQDLGGIGYGYTFGSGTRLTVV.

The chain couples TRBV6-5 to TRBJ1-1; weak D call: TRBD1 (5 bases). From germline, CDR1 is MNHEY and CDR2 SVGAGI. Trimming took off 6 bases at V and 7 bases at J, with 15 bases between the two ends. The CDR3 contains 13 residues. The CDR3 here is CASRNSGNLEAFF. The CDR3 nucleotides read TGTGCCAGCAGAAATTCAGGGAACCTTGAAGCTTTCTTT.

For the CDR3, the DNA is TGTGCCAGCCGCAGGACTGGGGATGAAGCTTTCTTT. Translation: CASRRTGDEAFF. The V call is TRBV28, the J call TRBJ1-1; no clear D gene. CDR3 size: 12 residues. CDR1 MDHEN and CDR2 SYDVKM come from the germline V gene. The V end lost 8 bases, the J end lost 7 bases, and 14 bases lay between the germline ends.

The CDR3 coding sequence is TGTGCCAGCAGCCGGTCAGGGGGCGGTGGAAACACCATATATTTT. Its protein product is CASSRSGGGGNTIYF. The genes are TRBV3-1 (or the pseudogene TRBV3-2) and TRBJ1-3; 8 bases align to TRBD1. This CDR3 contains 15 residues. Germline lookup yields CDR1 LGHDT and CDR2 YNNKEL (reference sequence). Germline trimming cut 4 bases from V and 3 bases from J; bases unmatched to any gene: 5.

This chain uses TRBV5-6 with TRBJ1-2; D remains unclear. The V gene's germline CDR1 is SGHDT and CDR2 YYEEEE. Trimming removed 4 bases at V and 0 bases at J, with 4 bases between. The CDR3 has 12 amino acids. The chain's CDR3 is CASSQSNYGYTF. The CDR3 region has the DNA TGTGCCAGCAGCCAGTCTAACTATGGCTACACCTTC.

This chain uses TRBV10-3 with TRBJ1-1, with TRBD1 identical over 8 bases. The CDR3 sequence is 17 residues long. Germline V gene data show CDR1 as ENHRY and CDR2 as SYGVKD. With V trimmed by 2 bases and J by 4 bases, 12 bases remained unmatched. In nucleotides, the CDR3 is TGTGCCATCAGTGAGACTACAGGGGGGCCTCGGGTCACTGAAGCTTTCTTT. This translates into CAISETTGGPRVTEAFF.

The CDR3 DNA reads TGTGCCAGCAGTGAACGGTATTCAATTGGCTACACCTTC. Residues: CASSERYSIGYTF. This chain links TRBV6-1 with TRBJ1-2; D gene unclear. V lost 2 bases and J 7 bases, leaving 11 bases between the germline ends. The CDR3 consists of 13 residues. Germline CDR1 MNHNS, CDR2 SASEGT.

V gene TRBV6-1 combines with J gene TRBJ2-7, with D perhaps TRBD1 (6 bases). The CDR3 consists of 14 residues. Germline loops: CDR1 MNHNS, CDR2 SASEGT. Trimming removed 0 bases at V and 3 bases at J, with 9 bases between. This CDR3 is CASSEAPTGYEQYV. CDR3 sequence (DNA): TGTGCCAGCAGTGAAGCACCGACAGGCTACGAGCAGTACGTC.

This chain connects TRBV27 to TRBJ2-1, with a possible D match to TRBD1 (6 bases). Germline V gene lookup returns CDR1 MNHEY and CDR2 SMNVEV (reference sequence). This CDR3 is 15 amino acids long. V was clipped by 3 bases and J by 1 base, with 10 bases between them. CDR3: CASSFTGSSYNEQFF. CDR3 in DNA: TGTGCCAGCAGTTTTACAGGGAGTTCCTACAATGAGCAGTTCTTC.

The chain is built from TRBV15 and TRBJ1-5; 10 nucleotides match TRBD1. The germline V gene has CDR1 LNHNV and CDR2 YYDKDF (reference sequence). The V gene end was trimmed by 0 bases and the J gene end by 4 bases; junction bases not matched to a gene: 9. The length of the CDR3 is 18 residues. The CDR3 bases are TGTGCCACCAGCAGAGATCGTAGGGACAGGGGACTGAATCAGCCCCAGCATTTT. It yields the protein CATSRDRRDRGLNQPQHF.

This clone was picked up a small number of times. The genes are TRBV9 and TRBJ2-7; 8 bases line up with TRBD1. CDR1 is SGDLS, CDR2 YYNGEE, per germline. Trimming removed 4 bases from V and 2 bases from J; junction bases left unmatched: 8. CDR3 length equals 15 residues. The CDR3 nucleotides are TGTGCCAGCAGCCCTTTCCGGGACAGGACCTACGAGCAGTACTTC. Amino acid sequence: CASSPFRDRTYEQYF.

This clone was recorded a few times. The gene calls are TRBV2 and TRBJ1-5, with D possibly being TRBD1 (5 bases). The ends were cut back, 4 bases at V and 2 bases at J, with 9 bases in the middle. Germline CDR1 reads SNHLY; CDR2 reads FYNNEI. The CDR3 sequence is 14 residues long. CDR3 nucleotide sequence: TGTGCCAGCAGTGGGTCGGGGGGCAATCAGCCCCAGCATTTT. This encodes CASSGSGGNQPQHF.

The chain employs TRBV10-3 and TRBJ1-2; D call uncertain. V was trimmed by 2 bases and J by 4 bases, leaving 17 bases between them. Looked up from germline, CDR1 is ENHRY and CDR2 is SYGVKD. This CDR3 is 16 amino acids long. CDR3 coding DNA: TGTGCCATCAGTGAGGGGGAGGGCGAACGGGGCTATGGCTACACCTTC. The encoded protein is CAISEGEGERGYGYTF.

The chain is built from TRBV6-5 and TRBJ1-1, with a tentative D call TRBD1 (6 bases). This CDR3 has 13 residues. V gave up 8 bases and J gave up 1 base, with 11 bases separating them. Germline CDR1 reads MNHEY; CDR2 reads SVGAGI. The CDR3 here is CASRNRANTEAFF. CDR3 DNA sequence: TGTGCCAGCCGAAACAGGGCGAACACTGAAGCTTTCTTT.